This paragraph covers one T cell receptor beta chain sequence. It lacks a known antigen. Gene designations and germline sequences in this entry are those of the mouse. This specimen comes from a study of CD8+ T cells in alopecia areata (dated by TCRdb to the late 2010s). The study in broad terms: Female C3H/HeJ recipients, roughly 7-11 weeks old, were grafted with skin from C3H/HeJ donors with spontaneous alopecia (roughly 6-13 months old). To study T cell clonal expansion in alopecia areata, the researchers applied high-throughput TCRbeta sequencing to both the C3H/HeJ mouse model and human patients. In humans, TCRbeta sequencing was performed on scalp tissue and on sorted CD4+ and CD8+ peripheral blood T cells from healthy controls and from patients with patchy or totalis/universalis alopecia areata. Scalp clonality was compared among normal scalp (n=4), patchy alopecia areata scalp (n=8), and alopecia totalis/universalis scalp (n=8). RNA came from the PAXgene miRNA kit for fixed scalp, the miRNeasy kit for PBMCs, and the RNeasy kit for mouse skin. TCRbeta CDR3 regions were amplified by immunoSEQ multiplex PCR with 35 Vbeta forward and 13 Jbeta reverse primers. The investigation overall reported the following: Unlike mouse skin, which is dominated by gammadelta T cells, normal human skin has resident alphabeta T cells that are also sequenced, and this complicates analysis of the scalp TCR repertoire. Compared with normal scalp, lesional scalp had higher clonality and more expanded CD8+ clones, particularly in alopecia totalis/universalis, a pattern that suggests antigenic drive. TCR sequences shared between patients were less clear than in mice, possibly partly because of HLA diversity in the patient population.

Cells from pooled mouse cutaneous lymph nodes were stained for CD4, CD8alpha, NKG2D, NKG2ACE and other markers and then sorted on a BD Influx. The receptor library was made with the immunoSEQ multiplex PCR assay. For TCR sequencing, RNA was extracted from every sample and reverse transcribed into cDNA to serve as template. First-strand cDNA was synthesized with SuperScript III using a 2:1 mix of oligo-dT and random hexamers. A synthetic immune receptor repertoire was used to measure amplification bias, and any remaining bias was corrected computationally. Sequencing of the libraries was done on Illumina HiSeq using 60 bp reads that spanned the CDR3 and were read from J toward V. The original pipeline was this. Raw reads were preprocessed to remove errors, and CDR3 was defined according to IMGT conventions as the region from the conserved cysteine to phenylalanine. Clonality was calculated as 1 minus Shannon entropy normalized by log2 of the number of productive unique TCRs. Scalp TCRbeta sequences were cross-referenced with sorted blood CD4 and CD8 repertoires so that the CD4 or CD8 identity of scalp clones could be inferred. The source is immuneACCESS, and TCRdb retained only in-frame sequences with V and J called. Part of the clones is not carried over; for the studies checked, unresolved V genes explain less than half of this, and the remainder is unexplained. That table supplies the V and J calls and clone size; D and trimming were determined from the DNA. In this sample the table shows about 300,000 clones, and no singletons are among them. The ten largest clones take up 0.9% to 1.5% of the sample.

The source material was CD4+ T cells sorted from a lymph node. The TCR sequence derives from a C3H/HeJ mouse with alopecia areata. The MHC haplotype found in this strain is H2-k.

The CDR3 corresponds to CASRTGGMGAETLYF. CDR3 DNA (partial): TGTGCCAGCAGAACTGGGGGGATGGGTGCAGAA. Rearrangement joined TRBV13-3 to TRBJ2-3, and 9 junction bases match TRBD2. The read gets to within 4 residues of the CDR3 end, and the germline J gene fills in the rest. V loses 5 bases at its end and J loses 1 base; junction bases beyond the gene matches: 5. Looking up the germline V gene yields CDR1 NNHDY and CDR2 SYVADS. The CDR3 covers 15 residues, taking in both the cysteine and the phenylalanine. Shown are 33 bases from within the CDR3, in frame from base 1.